This T cell receptor beta chain appears in the sequencing data of a study of blood T cell repertoires in COVID-19. Study overall: T cells, B-cell-depleted T cells, or PBMCs provided the cDNA or gDNA that served as material.

Study processing details: Reference gene primer amplification gave estimated nucleated cell counts. Here immunoSEQ multiplex PCR was the method, and the copy in TCRdb shows in-frame clones only, minus some. D and trimming were read from the DNA, whereas the V and J calls and clone size are those reported in that table. The sample has about 140,000 clones, 86% seen once; the top ten hold roughly 3.9%. Adults between roughly 18 and 95 years of age took part from 20 to 25 US areas. Cohorts were assigned according to the clinical history that participants reported. CDR3 length equals 17 residues. With V trimmed by 5 bases and J by 0 bases, 8 bases remained unmatched. Germline assignment: CDR1 LNHDA and CDR2 SQIVND (reference sequence).

The TCR sequence derives from a man aged 45-60 years who had recovered from COVID-19. The specimen sequenced was PBMCs or T cells enriched from blood (not recorded which). V usage is TRBV19 and J usage is TRBJ1-5; 9 bases line up with TRBD1. DNA for the CDR3: TGTGCCAGTAGTGTCGCGGACAGGGGCCTTAGCAATCAGCCCCAGCATTTT. This codes for CASSVADRGLSNQPQHF.